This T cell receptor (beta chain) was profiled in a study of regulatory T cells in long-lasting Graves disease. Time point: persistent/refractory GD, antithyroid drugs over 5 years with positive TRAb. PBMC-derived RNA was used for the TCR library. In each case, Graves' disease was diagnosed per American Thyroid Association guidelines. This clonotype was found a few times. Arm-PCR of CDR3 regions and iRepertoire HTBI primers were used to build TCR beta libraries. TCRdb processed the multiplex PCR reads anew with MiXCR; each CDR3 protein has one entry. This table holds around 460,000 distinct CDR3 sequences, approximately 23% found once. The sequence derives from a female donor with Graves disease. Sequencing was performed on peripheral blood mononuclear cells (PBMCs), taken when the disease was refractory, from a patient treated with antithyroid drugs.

This CDR3 reads CSAPTRAAGANVLTF. For the CDR3, the DNA is TGCAGTGCTCCGACTCGGGCAGCTGGGGCCAACGTCCTGACTTTC. The J gene is TRBJ2-6, the V gene TRBV20-1, with D unresolved. Per germline, CDR1 DFQATT and CDR2 SNEGSKA (reference sequence). V lost 5 bases, J lost 2 bases, and 13 bases lay in between. CDR3 length equals 15 residues.